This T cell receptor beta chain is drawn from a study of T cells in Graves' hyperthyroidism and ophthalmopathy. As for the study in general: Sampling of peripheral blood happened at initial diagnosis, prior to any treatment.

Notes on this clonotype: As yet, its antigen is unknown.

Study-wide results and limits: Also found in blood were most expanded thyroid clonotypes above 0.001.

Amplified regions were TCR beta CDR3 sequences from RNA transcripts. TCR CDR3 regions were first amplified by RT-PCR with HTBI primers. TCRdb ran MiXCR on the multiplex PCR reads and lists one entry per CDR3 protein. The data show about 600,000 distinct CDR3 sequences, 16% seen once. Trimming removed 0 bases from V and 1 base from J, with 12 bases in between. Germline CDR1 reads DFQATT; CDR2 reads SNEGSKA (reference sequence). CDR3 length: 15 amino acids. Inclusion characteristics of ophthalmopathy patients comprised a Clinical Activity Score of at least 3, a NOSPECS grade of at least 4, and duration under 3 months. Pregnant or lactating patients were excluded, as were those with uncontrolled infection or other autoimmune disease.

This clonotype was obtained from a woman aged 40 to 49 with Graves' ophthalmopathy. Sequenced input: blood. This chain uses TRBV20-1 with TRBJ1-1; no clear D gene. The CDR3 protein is CSARDLGRSNTEAFF. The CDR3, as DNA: TGCAGTGCTAGAGATCTAGGACGGTCGAACACTGAAGCTTTCTTT.